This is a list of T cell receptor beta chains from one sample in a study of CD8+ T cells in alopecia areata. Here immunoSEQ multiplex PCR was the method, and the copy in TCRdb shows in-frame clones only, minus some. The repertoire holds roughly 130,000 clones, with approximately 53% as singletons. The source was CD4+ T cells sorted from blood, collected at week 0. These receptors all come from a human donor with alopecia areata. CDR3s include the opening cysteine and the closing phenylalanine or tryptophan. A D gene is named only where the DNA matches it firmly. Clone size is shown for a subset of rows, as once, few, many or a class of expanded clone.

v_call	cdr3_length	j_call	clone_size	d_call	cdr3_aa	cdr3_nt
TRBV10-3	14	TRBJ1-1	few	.	CAISESSVGTEAFF	TGTGCCATCAGTGAGTCTAGCGTAGGCACTGAAGCTTTCTTT
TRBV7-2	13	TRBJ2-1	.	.	CASSPEVRNEQFF	TGTGCCAGCAGTCCAGAGGTGCGGAATGAGCAGTTCTTC
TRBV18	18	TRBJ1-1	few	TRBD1	CASSPRDTGGTMNTEAFF	TGTGCCAGCTCACCACGTGATACAGGGGGGACGATGAACACTGAAGCTTTCTTT
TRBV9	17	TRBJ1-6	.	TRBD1	CASSPVLADRGDSPLHF	TGTGCCAGCAGCCCCGTCCTGGCGGACAGGGGTGATTCACCCCTCCACTTT
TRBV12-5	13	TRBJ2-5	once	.	CASGLGGGETQYF	TGTGCTAGTGGTTTGGGAGGGGGAGAGACCCAGTACTTC
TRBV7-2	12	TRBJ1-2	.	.	CASSPTGYGYTF	TGTGCCAGCAGCCCCACGGGGTATGGCTACACCTTC
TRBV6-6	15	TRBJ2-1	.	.	CASSYPRGREMVWFF	TGTGCCAGCAGTTACCCCCGGGGGCGAGAAATGGTGTGGTTCTTC
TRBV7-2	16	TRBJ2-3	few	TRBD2	CASSPPRTSDPYTQYF	TGTGCCAGCAGCCCACCGCGGACTAGTGACCCATATACGCAGTATTTT
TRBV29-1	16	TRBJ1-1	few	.	CSVDQPLYGRYTEAFF	TGCAGCGTTGATCAGCCCCTTTATGGGAGATACACTGAAGCTTTCTTT
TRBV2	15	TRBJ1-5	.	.	CASRQEHHSNQPQHF	TGTGCCAGCAGGCAGGAGCACCATAGCAATCAGCCCCAGCATTTT
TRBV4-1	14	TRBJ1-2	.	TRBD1	CASSSQTGNYGYTF	TGCGCCAGCAGCTCCCAGACAGGGAACTATGGCTACACCTTC
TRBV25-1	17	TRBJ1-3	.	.	CASSESAHLFSGNTIYF	TGTGCCAGCAGTGAATCGGCGCACCTCTTCTCTGGAAACACCATATATTTT
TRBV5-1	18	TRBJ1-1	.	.	CASSSPEGAGNLNTEAFF	TGCGCCAGCAGCTCCCCAGAGGGAGCGGGGAATTTAAACACTGAAGCTTTCTTT
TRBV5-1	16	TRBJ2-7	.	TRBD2	CASSSGPLREQGEQYF	TGCGCCAGCAGCTCGGGTCCCTTGCGGGAGCAGGGCGAGCAGTACTTC
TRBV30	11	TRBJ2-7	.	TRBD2	CASAGGYEQYF	TGTGCCTCAGCGGGGGGCTACGAGCAGTACTTC
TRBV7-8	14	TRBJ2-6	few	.	CASSSRAGANVLTF	TGTGCCAGCAGTTCCAGGGCTGGGGCCAACGTCCTGACTTTC
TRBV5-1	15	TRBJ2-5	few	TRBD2	CASSVEPGLGETQYF	TGCGCCAGCAGCGTAGAACCGGGACTAGGGGAGACCCAGTACTTC
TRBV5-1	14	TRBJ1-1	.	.	CASSLKGVLTEAFF	TGCGCCAGCAGCTTGAAGGGGGTGCTTACTGAAGCTTTCTTT